This passage covers 10 T cell receptor beta chains from one sample sequenced in a study of blood T cell repertoires in COVID-19 (dated by TCRdb to about 2020). The library relied on the immunoSEQ multiplex PCR assay. In TCRdb, the immuneACCESS table is reduced to in-frame sequences with V and J assigned. These tables do not hold every clone; where another copy was compared, an unresolved V gene accounts for under half, and the others remain unexplained. In all, the sample holds under 40,000 clones, and more than 85% of those were seen once. The ten biggest clones cover about 0.86% of the sample. The sequenced sample was peripheral blood. The receptor source for this set is a male donor with active COVID-19.

The V and J genes are TRBV27 and TRBJ2-5; D not resolved. The ends were cut back, 2 bases at V and 5 bases at J, with 12 bases in the middle. Germline CDR1 is MNHEY and CDR2 is SMNVEV (reference sequence). The CDR3 has 14 amino acids. CDR3: CASSLSGLRETQYF. The CDR3 DNA follows: TGTGCCAGCAGTTTAAGTGGCCTGAGGGAGACCCAGTACTTC.

The CDR3 nucleotides are TGCGCCAGCAGCTTGGCCAGTGGTAGCGGGGGGGGCCAAGAGACCCAGTACTTC. Its protein product is CASSLASGSGGGQETQYF. The genes are TRBV5-1 and TRBJ2-5, with 11 bases matching TRBD2. Germline V CDR1 and CDR2: SGHRS, YFSETQ. The length of the CDR3 is 18 residues. V dropped 0 bases and J dropped 1; count of bases not matched to a gene: 8.

J is TRBJ1-4 and V is TRBV19; D possibly corresponds to TRBD1 (5 bases). V lost 5 bases and J lost 5, with 18 bases in between. This CDR3 is built from 16 residues. Germline V gene sequence: CDR1 LNHDA, CDR2 SQIVND (reference sequence). CDR3 region: CASSPGRGKANEKLFF. The CDR3 nucleotides are TGTGCCAGTAGTCCCGGTAGGGGCAAGGCCAATGAAAAACTGTTTTTT.

This chain uses TRBV19 with TRBJ1-4, with 10 bases lining up with TRBD1. Germline values: CDR1 LNHDA, CDR2 SQIVND (reference sequence). The CDR3 totals 15 residues. V lost 3 bases, J lost 3 bases, and 1 base stayed unmatched. In nucleotides, the CDR3 is TGTGCCAGTAGTATGGGACAGGGGCCTAATGAAAAACTGTTTTTT. It codes for CASSMGQGPNEKLFF.

The chain is built from TRBV2 and TRBJ1-2, with D unresolved. The germline CDR1 and CDR2 sequences are SNHLY and FYNNEI. This CDR3 contains 15 residues. The ends were cut back, 6 bases at V and 5 bases at J, with 19 bases in the middle. In nucleotides, the CDR3 is TGTGCCAGCAGGGAGGAGCCAATCGACGGATATGGCTACACCTTC. Translated, it gives CASREEPIDGYGYTF.

This chain connects TRBV4-2 to TRBJ1-1; perhaps TRBD1 as D (5 bases). The CDR3 has 15 amino acids. The V end lost 2 bases, the J end lost 1 base, and 11 bases lay between the germline ends. Germline V CDR1 and CDR2: LGHNA, YNFKEQ. CDR3 nucleotides: TGTGCCAGCAGCCAAAAACAGGCCGAGAACACTGAAGCTTTCTTT. This codes for CASSQKQAENTEAFF.

The V and J genes are TRBV14 and TRBJ1-1; the D is unclear. The V and J ends lost 4 bases and 4 bases respectively, with 13 bases between them. Germline V CDR1 and CDR2: SGHDN, FVKESK. The CDR3 spans 14 residues. The CDR3 protein is CASSRIPSSTEAFF. Here the CDR3 DNA reads TGTGCCAGCAGCCGAATCCCATCTAGCACTGAAGCTTTCTTT.

This clone was seen a single time. This chain joins TRBV5-8 and TRBJ1-2; 7 nucleotides line up with TRBD1. The germline V gene encodes CDR1 SGHTS and CDR2 YDEGEE. The CDR3 consists of 14 residues. V shed 4 bases and J 4 bases; nucleotides not matched to a gene: 7. The CDR3 nucleotides read TGTGCCAGCAGCCGGCGGACAGGCACCTATGGCTACACCTTC. Encoded protein: CASSRRTGTYGYTF.

The chain joins TRBV29-1 to TRBJ2-7, with 11 bases lining up with TRBD1. The trim removed 7 bases at V and 2 bases at J, leaving 4 bases unmatched. The CDR3 is made up of 13 amino acids. Germline V gene sequence: CDR1 SQVTM, CDR2 ANQGSEA. As DNA, the CDR3 is TGCAGCGGCTCGGGACAGGGGGCCTACGAGCAGTACTTC. It yields the protein CSGSGQGAYEQYF.

This rearrangement joins TRBV14 to TRBJ2-5; TRBD2 aligns across 13 bases. The CDR3 is 17 amino acids. Unmatched junction bases numbered 8, after V lost 2 bases and J lost 5 bases. From germline, CDR1 is SGHDN and CDR2 FVKESK. For the CDR3, the DNA is TGTGCCAGCAGCCAAACCCAGGGACTAGCGGGGAGGGAGACCCAGTACTTC. It is translated as CASSQTQGLAGRETQYF. Full variable domain (missing parts from reference TRBV14 and TRBJ2-5): EAGVTQFPSHSVIEKGQTVTLRCDPISGHDNLYWYRRVMGKEIKFLLHFVKESKQDESGMPNNRFLAERTGGTYSTLKVQPAELEDSGVYFCASSQTQGLAGRETQYFGPGTRLLVL.